The 20 T cell receptor beta chains below were found in one sample sequenced in a study of Graves' ophthalmopathy and Graves' hyperthyroidism. Beta-chain TCR CDR3 regions were amplified from RNA transcripts. RT-PCR was first run with HTBI primers, then multiplex PCR in a second round. TCRdb analysed the multiplex PCR reads with MiXCR anew, one entry per CDR3 protein. The data hold roughly 1.1 million distinct CDR3 sequences, with 35% to 40% observed a single time. Sequenced: peripheral blood or thyroid tissue (not recorded which). Receptor source: an adult man with Graves' hyperthyroidism.

The J gene is TRBJ1-1, the V gene TRBV6-5; unclear D gene. Germline lookup yields CDR1 MNHEY and CDR2 SVGAGI. The CDR3 length is 17 residues. V was trimmed by 6 bases and J by 3 bases, leaving 23 bases between them. CDR3 residues: CASSFTLGMTEDTEAFF. DNA for the CDR3: TGTGCCAGCAGCTTCACGCTCGGGATGACGGAAGACACTGAAGCTTTCTTT.

The chain recombines TRBV30 with TRBJ2-5, with D unresolved. Germline V gives CDR1 GTSNPN, CDR2 SVGIG (reference sequence). V was shortened by 0 bases and J by 4 bases, with 3 bases between the two germline ends. The CDR3 is made up of 11 amino acids. CDR3 DNA sequence: TGTGCCTGGAGTGTTGTAGAGACCCAGTACTTC. Encoded protein: CAWSVVETQYF.

The chain carries TRBV15 and TRBJ2-6; 7 nucleotides match TRBD2. V was clipped by 3 bases and J by 4 bases; unmatched bases: 6. The CDR3 sequence is 16 residues long. Per the germline V gene, CDR1 is LNHNV and CDR2 is YYDKDF (reference sequence). CDR3 residues: CATSRPGGSGANVLTF. CDR3 DNA sequence: TGTGCCACCAGCAGGCCGGGGGGTTCGGGGGCCAACGTCCTGACTTTC.

The chain links TRBV2 to TRBJ2-3; D gene ambiguous. Germline values: CDR1 SNHLY, CDR2 FYNNEI. The CDR3 is 12 residues long. V gave up 0 bases and J gave up 5 bases, with 3 bases separating them. Here the CDR3 DNA reads TGTGCCAGCAGTGAAGCAAGAGATACGCAGTATTTT. It codes for CASSEARDTQYF.

This clonotype was seen at least ten times. CDR3 region: CSASRGSPNTGELFF. CDR3 nucleotides: TGCAGTGCCAGCCGGGGATCCCCGAACACCGGGGAGCTGTTTTTT. The chain is built from TRBV20-1 and TRBJ2-2; perhaps TRBD2 as D (5 bases). The ends were cut back, 6 bases at V and 0 bases at J, with 14 bases in the middle. Germline values: CDR1 DFQATT, CDR2 SNEGSKA (reference sequence). The CDR3 is 15 residues long.

At least ten counts were recorded for this clonotype. The rearrangement joins TRBV12-3 or TRBV12-4 to TRBJ1-4; D possibly corresponds to TRBD1 (5 bases). CDR3 length equals 15 residues. Trimming took 1 base from V and 8 from J, leaving 14 bases between them. The CDR3 loop reads CASSLGRTPGEKLFF. The CDR3 nucleotides read TGTGCCAGCAGTTTAGGGAGAACGCCAGGGGAAAAACTGTTTTTT.

Turning to this clonotype: Relative to the germline gene, one junction end is altered; a read error may explain this. The chain uses TRBV5-1 and TRBJ1-1; D gene unclear. The CDR3 runs to 13 residues. Germline V gene lookup returns CDR1 SGHRS and CDR2 YFSETQ. The CDR3 protein is CASRPSTNTESFF. The CDR3 DNA reads as TGCGCCAGCCGCCCTAGTACAAACACTGAATCTTTCTTT.

This clonotype was found a few times. The chain links TRBV4-3 to TRBJ2-7; the D gene is possibly TRBD1 (6 bases). The CDR3 totals 15 residues. Trimming shortened V by 1 base and J by 2 bases, and 12 bases separated the two germline ends. Per the germline V gene, CDR1 is LGHNA and CDR2 is YSLEER. The CDR3 loop reads CASSQAFTGTYEQYF. CDR3 sequence (DNA): TGCGCCAGCAGCCAAGCCTTTACAGGGACCTACGAGCAGTACTTC.

This clonotype was observed at least ten times. The chain recombines TRBV10-3 with TRBJ1-1, with TRBD1 matching 9 bases. The germline V gene encodes CDR1 ENHRY and CDR2 SYGVKD. This CDR3 comprises 14 residues. Losses at the gene ends were 4 bases for V and 0 bases for J; bases not matched to a gene: 0. This CDR3 is CAISGTGVNTEAFF. CDR3 coding DNA: TGTGCCATCAGTGGGACAGGGGTGAACACTGAAGCTTTCTTT.

This clonotype has ten or more counts. The V call is TRBV5-8, the J call TRBJ2-2; 7 bases are shared with TRBD1. The V gene end was trimmed by 5 bases and the J gene end by 4 bases; junction bases not matched to a gene: 8. The CDR3 is 15 amino acids. Germline V gene lookup returns CDR1 SGHTS and CDR2 YDEGEE. DNA for the CDR3: TGTGCCAGCAGTCCGATGGGACAGCTCACCGGGGAGCTGTTTTTT. Translated: CASSPMGQLTGELFF.

The genes are TRBV7-8 and TRBJ2-2; 9 bases align to TRBD1. Germline CDR1 and CDR2: SGHVS and FQNEAQ. The CDR3 consists of 19 residues. The junction had 13 bases not matched to a gene; V was cut back by 5 bases and J by 0 bases. The CDR3 sequence is CASSPRDRVLPSNTGELFF. CDR3 DNA: TGTGCCAGCAGCCCCCGGGACAGGGTACTTCCCTCGAACACCGGGGAGCTGTTTTTT.

This clonotype has only a few counts. This chain links TRBV6-6 with TRBJ1-4; D is possibly TRBD1 (6 bases). The germline gives CDR1 MNHNY, CDR2 SVGAGI (reference sequence). The CDR3 is 13 residues long. Between the trimmed V and J ends, which lost 6 bases and 10 bases, there was a span of 15 bases. DNA for the CDR3: TGTGCCAGCAGATCTCGGACAGACGCAAAACTGTTTTTT. This codes for CASRSRTDAKLFF.

This clonotype was detected many times. The chain joins TRBV2 to TRBJ2-5; TRBD1 matches at 7 bases. V was clipped by 8 bases and J by 3 bases; unmatched bases: 12. The CDR3 is made up of 15 amino acids. Per the germline V gene, CDR1 is SNHLY and CDR2 is FYNNEI. Written as DNA, the CDR3 is TGTGCCAGCCGAGCCCTGAACAGGGGCGAAGAGACCCAGTACTTC. Its protein product is CASRALNRGEETQYF.

This clonotype appeared a few times. This chain uses TRBV7-2 with TRBJ2-7; no clear D gene. V was clipped by 1 base and J by 2 bases, with 15 bases between them. CDR1 is SGHTA and CDR2 is FQGNSA in the germline V gene. The CDR3 runs 16 residues. Written as DNA, the CDR3 is TGTGCCAGCAGCTTAGTGTCTGGCAGGCGAACCTACGAGCAGTACTTC. Its protein product is CASSLVSGRRTYEQYF.

Many counts were recorded for this clonotype. The V and J genes are TRBV20-1 and TRBJ1-5; 8 nucleotides align to TRBD1. Germline CDR1 DFQATT, CDR2 SNEGSKA (reference sequence). The CDR3 spans 14 residues. V lost 7 bases to trimming and J lost 1 base; unmatched junction nucleotides: 6. DNA of the CDR3: TGCAGTGTGGCAGGGGGCCCGAGCAATCAGCCCCAGCATTTT. This codes for CSVAGGPSNQPQHF.

This chain joins TRBV25-1 and TRBJ2-5; 9 positions match TRBD2. The V segment lost 8 bases and the J segment 4 bases; nucleotides outside the gene matches: 11. The CDR3 covers 15 residues. Per the germline V gene, CDR1 is MGHDK and CDR2 is SYGVNS. CDR3 sequence: CASSWGREGGETQYF. The CDR3 DNA follows: TGTGCCAGCTCCTGGGGGCGGGAGGGCGGAGAGACCCAGTACTTC.

The CDR3 loop reads CASSLDGWSSYEHF. Here the CDR3 DNA reads TGTGCCAGCAGCTTAGACGGTTGGAGCTCCTACGAGCATTTT. The gene calls are TRBV7-8 and TRBJ1-5; D remains ambiguous. Per germline, CDR1 SGHVS and CDR2 FQNEAQ. The CDR3 has 14 amino acids. V lost 1 base to trimming and J lost 14 bases, with 18 bases between them. Drawing the rest from reference TRBV7-8 and TRBJ1-5, the complete variable domain is GAGVSQSPRYKVAKRGQDVALRCDPISGHVSLFWYQQALGQGPEFLTYFQNEAQLDKSGLPSDRFFAERPEGSVSTLKIQRTQQEDSAVYLCASSLDGWSSYEHFGDGTRLSIL.

This clonotype was seen ten or more times. The rearrangement uses TRBV7-9 and TRBJ2-7; D gene ambiguous. Trimming took off 2 bases at V and 2 bases at J, with 13 bases between the two ends. CDR1 and CDR2 (germline): SEHNR, FQNEAQ (reference sequence). CDR3 length equals 15 residues. The CDR3 loop is CASSLTANTAYEQYF. The CDR3 DNA follows: TGTGCCAGCAGCTTAACGGCAAATACCGCCTACGAGCAGTACTTC.

This clonotype was recorded at least ten times. The rearrangement joins TRBV20-1 to TRBJ2-5, with D unresolved. The V and J ends lost 7 bases and 1 base respectively, with 16 bases between them. There are 14 residues in the CDR3. Per germline, CDR1 DFQATT and CDR2 SNEGSKA (reference sequence). This CDR3 reads CSGEPFVGQETQYF. CDR3 sequence (DNA): TGCAGTGGTGAGCCGTTTGTGGGCCAAGAGACCCAGTACTTC.

This clonotype was detected only a few times. CDR3 DNA sequence: TGTGCCAGCAGCGCGACACTCTATAATTCACCCCTCCACTTT. Its protein is CASSATLYNSPLHF. The genes are TRBV12-3 or TRBV12-4 and TRBJ1-6; D remains ambiguous. CDR3 length equals 14 residues. Trimming took 6 bases from V and 3 from J, leaving 9 bases between them.